The rows below give T cell receptor beta chains drawn from one sample of a study of cytomegalovirus exposure and HLA in healthy donors. Some clones are missing from TCRdb's copy, which holds only in-frame ones; the method was immunoSEQ multiplex PCR. The table records hundreds of thousands of clones, approximately 81% of them present only once. The source material was PBMCs. These receptors were obtained from a man aged 25 to 40 in good health and CMV-seronegative. CDR3s include the opening cysteine and the closing phenylalanine or tryptophan. The D gene is left open where the match is weak. Expanded clones are given a class, and other clones once, few, many or no size at all.

D,length,size,J,V,DNA,CDR3
.,13,.,TRBJ2-7,TRBV28,TGTGCCAGCAGCCCTACCCAGGCCATCGAGCAGTACTTC,CASSPTQAIEQYF
TRBD2,15,.,TRBJ2-3,TRBV7-6,TGTGCCAGCAGCCCTCGGGGAGGGACCACAGATACGCAGTATTTT,CASSPRGGTTDTQYF
TRBD2,16,.,TRBJ2-3,TRBV28,TGTGCCAGCAGCCAACTAGCGGGGGGGGGCGCAGATACGCAGTATTTT,CASSQLAGGGADTQYF
.,21,once,TRBJ2-2,TRBV28,TGTGCCAGTAGACCCATGACAGCAGTTCCAACCCACATCGAGTTAGCCGGGGAGCTGTTTTTT,CASRPMTAVPTHIELAGELFF
.,15,.,TRBJ1-4,TRBV14,TGTGCCAGCAGCCAAGATCAGGGTCCTAATGAAAAACTGTTTTTT,CASSQDQGPNEKLFF
TRBD2,16,.,TRBJ2-3,TRBV5-1,TGCGCCAGCAGCTTGAGGATAGCGGGGGGGCGAGATACGCAGTATTTT,CASSLRIAGGRDTQYF
TRBD1,16,.,TRBJ1-6,TRBV14,TGTGCCAGCAGCCACCGACAGGGGACAAACAATTCACCCCTCCACTTT,CASSHRQGTNNSPLHF
TRBD2,20,.,TRBJ2-3,TRBV5-1,TGCGCCAGCTCCCCGCGACCAGGGACTAGCGGGGCGGACATCGCAGATACGCAGTATTTT,CASSPRPGTSGADIADTQYF
.,16,.,TRBJ1-2,TRBV7-2,TGTGCCAGCAGCCTGACGGGGGGCGCCCCGGACTATGGCTACACCTTC,CASSLTGGAPDYGYTF
.,15,.,TRBJ2-7,TRBV21-1,TGTGCCAGCAGCAAAGTCAGACAGGGATCCTACGAGCAGTACTTC,CASSKVRQGSYEQYF
.,14,.,TRBJ1-2,TRBV28,TGTGCCAGCGCGGGGGCAGGGCTGAGGTATGGCTACACCTTC,CASAGAGLRYGYTF
TRBD1,16,.,TRBJ2-7,TRBV13,TGTGCCAGCAGTTTTACCGGGACAGGGACGACCGACGAGCAGTACTTC,CASSFTGTGTTDEQYF
TRBD1,18,.,TRBJ2-2,TRBV23-1,TGCGCCAGCAGTCCGCCCTTCCGGGACAGGGTACACACCGGGGAGCTGTTTTTT,CASSPPFRDRVHTGELFF
.,16,.,TRBJ2-5,TRBV5-4,TGTGCCAGCAGCTCCATCTCGGGACTGTACCAAGAGACCCAGTACTTC,CASSSISGLYQETQYF
.,13,.,TRBJ1-2,TRBV4-2,TGTGCCAGCAGCCAAGGCAGCGAAAATGGCTACACCTTC,CASSQGSENGYTF
TRBD1,14,.,TRBJ1-2,TRBV19,TGTGCCAGTAGCACGACAGGGGTGAGCTATGGCTACACCTTC,CASSTTGVSYGYTF
.,13,.,TRBJ2-1,TRBV5-1,TGCGCCAGCAGCACCGGCTCTAGGGGAGAGCAGTTCTTC,CASSTGSRGEQFF
TRBD2,16,.,TRBJ2-5,TRBV4-1,TGCGCCAGCAGCGTAGCTCCGGGACTAGCGGCGGAGACCCAGTACTTC,CASSVAPGLAAETQYF
.,15,once,TRBJ1-3,TRBV7-9,TGTGCCAGCAGCTTAGCAGGACTGAGAGGAAACACCATATATTTT,CASSLAGLRGNTIYF
.,13,.,TRBJ2-6,TRBV7-2,TGTGCCACCAGCTTCGGTGGGGCCAGCGTCCTGACTTTC,CATSFGGASVLTF